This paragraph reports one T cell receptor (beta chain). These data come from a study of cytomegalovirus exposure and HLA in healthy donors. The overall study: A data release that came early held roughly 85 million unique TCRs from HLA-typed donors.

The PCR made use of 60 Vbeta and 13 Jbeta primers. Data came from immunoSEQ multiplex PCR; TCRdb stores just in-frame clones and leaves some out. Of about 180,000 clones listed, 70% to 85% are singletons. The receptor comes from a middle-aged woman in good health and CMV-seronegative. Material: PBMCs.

CDR3 DNA sequence: TGCGCCAGCAGCCAAGTTCAGGGGATGAACACTGAAGCTTTCTTT. Translation: CASSQVQGMNTEAFF. V and J are TRBV4-1 and TRBJ1-1; maybe TRBD1 (6 bases). V shed 1 base and J shed 0 bases, with 9 bases lying between them. CDR3 length equals 15 residues. Germline assignment: CDR1 MGHRA and CDR2 YSYEKL.